The rows below give T cell receptor beta chains drawn from one sample of a study of Graves' ophthalmopathy and Graves' hyperthyroidism. TCRdb re-called the multiplex PCR reads through MiXCR, storing one row per CDR3 protein. The data contain roughly 380,000 distinct CDR3 sequences, 15% to 19% of them singletons. Sequences were obtained from peripheral blood. These receptors came from a woman aged 18-29 years with stable Graves' hyperthyroidism. The CDR3 runs from the conserved cysteine through the conserved F or W. Each record gives: clone size, V gene, J gene, D gene, CDR3 protein, CDR3 DNA. The D gene is left open where the match is weak. Not every row has a clone size; where given, it reads once, few, many or a size class.

clone_size: many
v_call: TRBV10-2
j_call: TRBJ2-5
d_call: NA
cdr3_aa: CASSDGRYQETQYF
cdr3_nt: TGCGCCAGCAGTGATGGGCGTTACCAAGAGACCCAGTACTTC

clone_size: NA
v_call: TRBV7-9
j_call: TRBJ2-7
d_call: TRBD2
cdr3_aa: CASSLFAGLTYEQYF
cdr3_nt: TGTGCCAGCAGCTTATTTGCGGGACTAACCTACGAGCAGTACTTC

clone_size: NA
v_call: TRBV28
j_call: TRBJ1-1
d_call: NA
cdr3_aa: CASSLGQSRPEAFF
cdr3_nt: TGTGCCAGCAGTCTCGGACAATCTCGGCCTGAAGCTTTCTTT

clone_size: few
v_call: TRBV7-2
j_call: TRBJ2-3
d_call: NA
cdr3_aa: CASSLVSGADTQYF
cdr3_nt: TGTGCCAGCAGCTTAGTATCGGGGGCAGATACGCAGTATTTT

clone_size: many
v_call: TRBV27
j_call: TRBJ1-5
d_call: TRBD1
cdr3_aa: CASRRRTGYLGENQPQHF
cdr3_nt: TGTGCCAGCAGGAGGCGGACAGGGTACCTTGGCGAGAATCAGCCCCAGCATTTT

clone_size: NA
v_call: TRBV20-1
j_call: TRBJ1-5
d_call: NA
cdr3_aa: CSASDGAGNQPQHF
cdr3_nt: TGCAGTGCTTCGGACGGGGCCGGCAATCAGCCCCAGCATTTT

clone_size: many
v_call: TRBV5-1
j_call: TRBJ1-2
d_call: NA
cdr3_aa: CASWGGHGYTF
cdr3_nt: TGCGCCAGCTGGGGGGGACACGGCTACACCTTC

clone_size: NA
v_call: TRBV5-1
j_call: TRBJ2-7
d_call: TRBD1
cdr3_aa: CASSLEPGQGPYEQYF
cdr3_nt: TGCGCCAGCAGCTTGGAACCGGGACAGGGCCCCTACGAGCAGTACTTC

clone_size: NA
v_call: TRBV6-5
j_call: TRBJ2-7
d_call: NA
cdr3_aa: CASSFAGTTDEQYF
cdr3_nt: TGTGCCAGCAGTTTCGCCGGGACGACAGACGAGCAGTACTTC

clone_size: many
v_call: TRBV20-1
j_call: TRBJ2-7
d_call: NA
cdr3_aa: CSASALHRELVYSYEQYF
cdr3_nt: TGCAGTGCTAGCGCGCTTCACAGGGAGTTGGTATACTCCTACGAGCAGTACTTC

clone_size: many
v_call: TRBV6-1
j_call: TRBJ2-2
d_call: NA
cdr3_aa: CASRDGRNTGELFF
cdr3_nt: TGTGCCAGCAGGGACGGGAGAAACACCGGGGAGCTGTTTTTT

clone_size: NA
v_call: TRBV15
j_call: TRBJ2-2
d_call: NA
cdr3_aa: CATSSLPHSTGELLF
cdr3_nt: TGTGCCACCAGCTCTCTACCCCACTCAACCGGGGAGCTGCTTTTT

clone_size: many
v_call: TRBV29-1
j_call: TRBJ2-7
d_call: NA
cdr3_aa: CSVGDTSYEQYF
cdr3_nt: TGCAGCGTTGGGGACACCTCCTACGAGCAGTACTTC

clone_size: NA
v_call: TRBV2
j_call: TRBJ2-2
d_call: NA
cdr3_aa: CASGIGSGELFF
cdr3_nt: TGTGCCAGCGGTATAGGGTCCGGGGAGCTGTTTTTT

clone_size: NA
v_call: TRBV5-5
j_call: TRBJ1-5
d_call: NA
cdr3_aa: CASSPTLLSNQPQHF
cdr3_nt: TGTGCCAGCAGTCCGACGCTGTTGAGCAATCAGCCCCAGCATTTT

clone_size: NA
v_call: TRBV7-2
j_call: TRBJ2-4
d_call: TRBD2
cdr3_aa: CASRLAGGTARDIQYF
cdr3_nt: TGTGCCAGCAGACTAGCGGGGGGAACCGCACGGGACATTCAGTACTTC

clone_size: many
v_call: TRBV6-1
j_call: TRBJ1-2
d_call: NA
cdr3_aa: CASSNRRGYTF
cdr3_nt: TGTGCCAGTTCCAACAGGCGTGGCTACACCTTC

clone_size: many
v_call: TRBV29-1
j_call: TRBJ1-2
d_call: NA
cdr3_aa: CSAEWQGMDGYTF
cdr3_nt: TGCAGCGCCGAGTGGCAGGGAATGGATGGCTACACCTTC

clone_size: many
v_call: TRBV6-2/TRBV6-3
j_call: TRBJ2-4
d_call: NA
cdr3_aa: CASRTRGGKNIQYF
cdr3_nt: TGTGCCAGCAGGACACGGGGAGGTAAAAACATTCAGTACTTC

clone_size: NA
v_call: TRBV4-2
j_call: TRBJ1-1
d_call: TRBD1
cdr3_aa: CASSQDRQGDTEAFF
cdr3_nt: TGTGCCAGCAGCCAAGATCGACAGGGGGATACTGAAGCTTTCTTT

clone_size: NA
v_call: TRBV28
j_call: TRBJ2-7
d_call: NA
cdr3_aa: CASSLNLLGYEQYF
cdr3_nt: TGTGCCAGCAGCCTCAACCTACTAGGCTACGAGCAGTACTTC

clone_size: many
v_call: TRBV12-3/TRBV12-4
j_call: TRBJ1-2
d_call: NA
cdr3_aa: CASSSQIQTNYGYTF
cdr3_nt: TGTGCCAGCAGTTCCCAAATACAAACTAACTATGGCTACACCTTC